The present T cell receptor beta chain was sequenced within a study of molecular identifiers for immune sequencing clone quantification. The CDR3 is 15 amino acids. V was clipped by 2 bases and J by 4 bases; unmatched bases: 10. Looked up from germline, CDR1 is DFQATT and CDR2 is SNEGSKA (reference sequence). This clonotype was seen ten or more times. One entry per CDR3 protein, called by TCRdb with MiXCR from the PCR reads. The sample contains nearly 650,000 distinct CDR3 sequences, around 25% of which appear only once. This clonotype was obtained from a human donor in good health. Some libraries in this study had Jurkat cell RNA spiked in. V usage is TRBV20-1 and J usage is TRBJ2-7; 8 bases agree with TRBD1. Sequencing used naive CD8+ T cells from blood, with Jurkat cell RNA spiked in. Sample subset: FACS-sorted CD8+CD4-CCR7+CD45RA+ naive T cells. The CDR3 DNA follows: TGCAGTGCTAGACCCCAGGGGGCAAGTCTTTACGAGCAGTACTTC. It specifies CSARPQGASLYEQYF.